This entry is about one TCR beta chain. Its specificity is not known. Germline CDR1 is MNHEY and CDR2 is SVGAGI. Trimming cost V 0 bases and J 6 bases; bases outside gene matches: 7. The CDR3 is 16 amino acids. Assay used: immunoSEQ multiplex PCR; TCRdb lists only in-frame clones, some missing. This sample has tens of thousands of clones, with roughly two thirds found just once. This sample is drawn from a study of radiotherapy plus CTLA-4 blockade in lung cancer. Study-wide results and caveats: Among blood TCR repertoires after radiotherapy plus ipilimumab, tumor-derived clones expanded. Alongside interferon-beta, early blood T cell clone dynamics were reportedly the best predictor of response.

With ipilimumab providing CTLA-4 blockade, focal radiation was administered to patients who had chemo-refractory metastatic non-small-cell lung cancer. This receptor was taken from a human donor with non-small cell lung cancer who had stable disease on radiotherapy plus ipilimumab. Sample: peripheral blood, taken from a patient treated with radiotherapy plus ipilimumab. This rearrangement joins TRBV6-5 to TRBJ2-1; the match to TRBD1 covers 8 bases. The CDR3 reads CASSYSRQGASNEQFF. The CDR3 bases are TGTGCCAGCAGTTACTCGAGGCAGGGGGCAAGCAATGAGCAGTTCTTC.